This T cell receptor beta chain stems from a study of response to subunit inactivated influenza vaccine. CDR1 and CDR2 (germline): MNHNS, SASEGT. V was pared by 6 bases and J by 5 bases, with 13 bases between. The CDR3 is made up of 13 amino acids. General study findings and limits: Authors suggested seasonal influenza vaccinations each recruit few new T cells.

About this clonotype itself: No antigen is known for it.

Each CDR3 protein gets one entry after TCRdb re-called the RT-PCR reads with MiXCR. The sample carries 650,000 to 800,000 distinct CDR3 sequences, 15% to 20% recorded once. This TCR was recovered from a man in his fifties who received an inactivated influenza vaccine. The chain employs TRBV6-1 and TRBJ2-5; possibly TRBD1 for D (5 bases). The source was PBMCs from blood, collected about 5 days after vaccination. CDR3 DNA sequence: TGTGCCAGCAGGGGATCAGGGCGGGAGACCCAGTACTTC. Encoded protein: CASRGSGRETQYF.